One sample yielded the 3 T cell receptor beta chains listed below, sequenced in a study of OX40 agonist ivuxolimab in advanced cancers. Libraries were built with the immunoSEQ multiplex PCR assay. The table was pulled from immuneACCESS by TCRdb, which kept in-frame rearrangements only. Such tables lose some clones; where checked, under half of the loss comes from unresolved V genes, and the rest has no known cause. The sample records 70,000 to 75,000 clones, approximately 86% of which are singletons. Together, the top ten hold around 2.6% of the sample. Sample: CD4+ or CD8+ T cells sorted from blood, taken in a trial of the OX40 agonist ivuxolimab. The receptors here all came from an adult with an advanced solid tumor such as melanoma, head and neck, liver or kidney cancer.

This chain joins TRBV12-2 and TRBJ2-7. TRBV12-2 has pseudogene status. This CDR3 comprises 16 residues. The CDR3 region is CASRTSGQGFVYEQYF. The DNA of the CDR3 is TGTGCAAGTCGCACATCGGGGCAGGGCTTTGTTTACGAGCAGTACTTC.

This chain links TRBV18 with TRBJ2-5; D unresolved. This CDR3 is 14 amino acids long. Between the trimmed V and J ends, which lost 3 bases and 1 base, there was a span of 9 bases. The germline gives CDR1 KGHSH, CDR2 LQKENI. For the CDR3, the DNA is TGTGCCAGCTCACCCAAGTACACCCAAGAGACCCAGTACTTC. Amino acids: CASSPKYTQETQYF.

The chain has TRBV7-8 and TRBJ2-4; weak D call: TRBD2 (6 bases). The ends were cut back, 5 bases at V and 0 bases at J, with 23 bases in the middle. Germline V CDR1 and CDR2: SGHVS, FQNEAQ. CDR3 length: 19 amino acids. Here the CDR3 reads CASSNTPGDGTLAKNIQYF. In nucleotides, the CDR3 is TGTGCCAGCAGCAATACGCCGGGGGACGGGACGCTAGCCAAAAACATTCAGTACTTC.